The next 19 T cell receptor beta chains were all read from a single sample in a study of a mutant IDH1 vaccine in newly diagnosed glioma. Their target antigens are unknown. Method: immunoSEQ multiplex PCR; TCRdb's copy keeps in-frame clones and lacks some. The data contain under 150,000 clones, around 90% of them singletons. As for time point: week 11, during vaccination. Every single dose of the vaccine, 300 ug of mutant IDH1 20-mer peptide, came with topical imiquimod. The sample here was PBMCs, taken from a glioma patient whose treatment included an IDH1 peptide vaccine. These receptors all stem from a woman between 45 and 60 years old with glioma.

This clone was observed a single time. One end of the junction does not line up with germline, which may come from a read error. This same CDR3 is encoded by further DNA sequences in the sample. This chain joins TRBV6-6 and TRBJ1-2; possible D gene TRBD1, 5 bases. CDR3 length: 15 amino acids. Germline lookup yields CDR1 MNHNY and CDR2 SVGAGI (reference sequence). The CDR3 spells CASSYSPGVGYGYTF. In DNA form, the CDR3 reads TGCGCCAGCAGTTACTCCCCGGGGGTAGGCTATGGCTACACCTTC.

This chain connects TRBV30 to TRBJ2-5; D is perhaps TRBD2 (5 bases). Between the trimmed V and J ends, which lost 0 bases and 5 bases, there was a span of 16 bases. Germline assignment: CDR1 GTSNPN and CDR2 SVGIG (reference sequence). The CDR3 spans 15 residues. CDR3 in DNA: TGTGCCTGGAGTGTAAGTTCTGGAGGATCGGAGACCCAGTACTTC. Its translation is CAWSVSSGGSETQYF.

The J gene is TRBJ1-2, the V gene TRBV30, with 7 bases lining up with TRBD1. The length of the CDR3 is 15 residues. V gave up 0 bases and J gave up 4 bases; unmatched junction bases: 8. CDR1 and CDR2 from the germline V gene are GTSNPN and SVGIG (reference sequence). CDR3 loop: CAWSVTGLSGYGYTF. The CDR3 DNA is TGTGCCTGGAGTGTGACAGGGCTTTCGGGCTATGGCTACACCTTC. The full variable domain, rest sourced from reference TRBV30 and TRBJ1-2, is SQTIHQWPATLVQPVGSPLSLECTVEGTSNPNLYWYRQAAGRGLQLLFYSVGIGQISSEVPQNLSASRPQDRQFILSSKKLLLSDSGFYLCAWSVTGLSGYGYTFGSGTRLTVV.

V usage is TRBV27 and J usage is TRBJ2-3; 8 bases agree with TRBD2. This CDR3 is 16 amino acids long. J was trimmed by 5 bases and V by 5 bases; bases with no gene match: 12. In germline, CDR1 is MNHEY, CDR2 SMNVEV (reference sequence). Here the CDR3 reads CASSPEGGGRQDTQYF. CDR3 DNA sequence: TGTGCCAGCAGTCCTGAGGGAGGCGGGAGGCAAGATACGCAGTATTTT.

CDR3: CASSLRGSGTGAGELFF. CDR3 coding DNA: TGTGCCAGCAGCTTGAGGGGTTCCGGGACAGGGGCCGGGGAGCTGTTTTTT. V is TRBV5-4 and J is TRBJ2-2; 10 bases are a match to TRBD1. This CDR3 is 17 amino acids long. Germline assignment: CDR1 SGHNT and CDR2 YYREEE (reference sequence). The junction had 9 bases not matched to a gene; V was cut back by 1 base and J by 6 bases.

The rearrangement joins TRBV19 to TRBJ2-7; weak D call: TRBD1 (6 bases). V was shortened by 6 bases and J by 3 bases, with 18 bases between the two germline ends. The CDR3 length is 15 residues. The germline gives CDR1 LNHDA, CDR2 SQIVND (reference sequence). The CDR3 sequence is CASRGTGSGNYEQYF. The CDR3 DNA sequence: TGTGCCAGTAGGGGCACAGGGTCGGGCAACTACGAGCAGTACTTC.

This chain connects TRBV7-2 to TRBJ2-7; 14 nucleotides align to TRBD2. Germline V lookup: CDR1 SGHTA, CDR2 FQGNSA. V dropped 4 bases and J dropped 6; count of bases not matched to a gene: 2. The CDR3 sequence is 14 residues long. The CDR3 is CASSSGLAGGEQYF. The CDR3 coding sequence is TGTGCCAGCAGCTCCGGACTAGCGGGAGGCGAGCAGTACTTC.

In DNA, the CDR3 is TGTGCCAGCAGCCTCCGGCACCTGGCCTCCTACAATGAGCAGTTCTTC. This sequence encodes CASSLRHLASYNEQFF. V and J are TRBV7-3 and TRBJ2-1; D ambiguous. V lost 5 bases to trimming and J lost 0 bases, with 14 bases between them. The CDR3 loop spans 16 amino acids. Germline V gene data show CDR1 as SGHTA and CDR2 as FQGTGA.

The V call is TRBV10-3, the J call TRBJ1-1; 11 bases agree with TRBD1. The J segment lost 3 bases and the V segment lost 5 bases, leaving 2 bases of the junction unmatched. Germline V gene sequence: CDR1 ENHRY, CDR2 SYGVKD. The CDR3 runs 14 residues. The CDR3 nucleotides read TGTGCCATCAGTAGGGACAGGGGGGACACTGAAGCTTTCTTT. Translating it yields CAISRDRGDTEAFF.

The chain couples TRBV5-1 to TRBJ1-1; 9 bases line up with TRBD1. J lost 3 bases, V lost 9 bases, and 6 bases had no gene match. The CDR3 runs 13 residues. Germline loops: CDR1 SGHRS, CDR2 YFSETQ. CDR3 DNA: TGCGCCACCAGGGGACAGGGACACACTGAAGCTTTCTTT. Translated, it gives CATRGQGHTEAFF.

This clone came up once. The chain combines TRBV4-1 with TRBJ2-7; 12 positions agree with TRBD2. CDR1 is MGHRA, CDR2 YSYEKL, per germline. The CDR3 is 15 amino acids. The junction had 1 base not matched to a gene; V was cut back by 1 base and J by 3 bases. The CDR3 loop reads CASSQGGLAGYEQYF. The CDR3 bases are TGCGCCAGCAGCCAAGGGGGACTAGCGGGCTACGAGCAGTACTTC.

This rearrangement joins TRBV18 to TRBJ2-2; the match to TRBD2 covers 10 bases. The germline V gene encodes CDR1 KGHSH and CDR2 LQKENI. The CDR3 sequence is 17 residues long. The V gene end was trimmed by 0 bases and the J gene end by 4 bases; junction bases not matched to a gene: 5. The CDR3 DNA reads TGTGCCAGCTCACCACCGGGTAGCGGGAGGTCCACCGGGGAGCTGTTTTTT. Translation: CASSPPGSGRSTGELFF.

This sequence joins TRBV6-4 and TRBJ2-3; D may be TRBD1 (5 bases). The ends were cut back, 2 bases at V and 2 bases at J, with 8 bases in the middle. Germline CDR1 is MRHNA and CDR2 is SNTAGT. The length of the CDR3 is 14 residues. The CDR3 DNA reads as TGTGCCAGCAGTGACAGGGGATACACAGATACGCAGTATTTT. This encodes CASSDRGYTDTQYF.

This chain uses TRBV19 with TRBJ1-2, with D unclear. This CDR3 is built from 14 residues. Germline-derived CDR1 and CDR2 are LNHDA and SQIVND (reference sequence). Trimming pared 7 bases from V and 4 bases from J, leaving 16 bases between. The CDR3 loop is CASTYGVPFYGYTF. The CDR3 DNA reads TGTGCCAGTACCTATGGGGTCCCCTTCTATGGCTACACCTTC. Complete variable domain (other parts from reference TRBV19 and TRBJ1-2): DGGITQSPKYLFRKEGQNVTLSCEQNLNHDAMYWYRQDPGQGLRLIYYSQIVNDFQKGDIAEGYSVSREKKESFPLTVTSAQKNPTAFYLCASTYGVPFYGYTFGSGTRLTVV.

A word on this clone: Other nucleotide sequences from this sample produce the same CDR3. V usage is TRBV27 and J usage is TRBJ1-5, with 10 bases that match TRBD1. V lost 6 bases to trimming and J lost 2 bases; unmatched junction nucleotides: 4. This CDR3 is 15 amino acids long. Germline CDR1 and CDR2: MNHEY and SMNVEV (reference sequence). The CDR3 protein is CASRPGTGGNQPQHF. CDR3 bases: TGTGCCAGCAGACCCGGGACAGGGGGCAATCAGCCCCAGCATTTT.

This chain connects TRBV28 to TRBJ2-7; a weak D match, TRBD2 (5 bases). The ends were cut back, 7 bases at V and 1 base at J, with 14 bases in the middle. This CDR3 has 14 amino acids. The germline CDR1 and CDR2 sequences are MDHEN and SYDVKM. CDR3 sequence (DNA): TGTGCCAGCACCCTGTGGGGAGTATCCTACGAGCAGTACTTC. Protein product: CASTLWGVSYEQYF. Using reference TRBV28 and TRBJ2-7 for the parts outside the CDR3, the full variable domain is DVKVTQSSRYLVKRTGEKVFLECVQDMDHENMFWYRQDPGLGLRLIYFSYDVKMKEKGDIPEGYSVSREKKERFSLILESASTNQTSMYLCASTLWGVSYEQYFGPGTRLTVT.

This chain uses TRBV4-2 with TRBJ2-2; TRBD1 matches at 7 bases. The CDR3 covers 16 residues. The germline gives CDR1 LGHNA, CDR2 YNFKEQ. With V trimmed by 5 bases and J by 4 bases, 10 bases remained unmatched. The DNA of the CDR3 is TGTGCCAGCAGCATTGGACAGGCGGGCGTCACCGGGGAGCTGTTTTTT. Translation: CASSIGQAGVTGELFF.

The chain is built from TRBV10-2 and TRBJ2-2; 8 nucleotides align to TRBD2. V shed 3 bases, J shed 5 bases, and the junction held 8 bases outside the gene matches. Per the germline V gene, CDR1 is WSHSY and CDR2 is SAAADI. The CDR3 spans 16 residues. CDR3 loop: CASSDPAGGTTGELFF. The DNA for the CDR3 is TGCGCCAGCAGTGATCCCGCGGGAGGAACTACCGGGGAGCTGTTTTTT.

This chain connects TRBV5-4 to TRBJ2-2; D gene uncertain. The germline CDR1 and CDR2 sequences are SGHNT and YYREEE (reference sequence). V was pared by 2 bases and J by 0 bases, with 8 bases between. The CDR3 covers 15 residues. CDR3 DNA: TGTGCCAGCAGCTTCCTGGCGACGAACACCGGGGAGCTGTTTTTT. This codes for CASSFLATNTGELFF.